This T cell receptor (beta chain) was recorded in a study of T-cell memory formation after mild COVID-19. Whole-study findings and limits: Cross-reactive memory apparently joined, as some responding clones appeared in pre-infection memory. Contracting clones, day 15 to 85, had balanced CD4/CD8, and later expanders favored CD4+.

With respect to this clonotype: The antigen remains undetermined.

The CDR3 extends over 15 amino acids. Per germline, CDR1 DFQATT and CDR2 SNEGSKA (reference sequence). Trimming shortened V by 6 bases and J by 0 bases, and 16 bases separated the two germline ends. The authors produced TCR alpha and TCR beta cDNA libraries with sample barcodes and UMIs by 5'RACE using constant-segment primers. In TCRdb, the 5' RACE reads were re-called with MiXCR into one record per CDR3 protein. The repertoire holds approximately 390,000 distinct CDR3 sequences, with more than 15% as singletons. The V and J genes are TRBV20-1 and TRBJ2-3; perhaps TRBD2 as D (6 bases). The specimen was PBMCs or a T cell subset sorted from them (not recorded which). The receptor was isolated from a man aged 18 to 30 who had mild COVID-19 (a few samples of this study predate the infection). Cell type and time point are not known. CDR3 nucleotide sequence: TGCAGTGCCCGGGGACTCGACACTAGCACAGATACGCAGTATTTT. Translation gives CSARGLDTSTDTQYF.